The present T cell receptor (beta chain) was sequenced within a study of response to subunit inactivated influenza vaccine. TCRdb re-called the RT-PCR reads with MiXCR, one entry per CDR3 protein. The table records some 800,000 distinct CDR3 sequences, around 20% of them present only once. CDR3 length: 13 residues. Trimming took off 4 bases at V and 2 bases at J, with 9 bases between the two ends. The germline V gene has CDR1 DFQATT and CDR2 SNEGSKA (reference sequence). This clonotype was found many times. The TCR originated in a man aged 50 to 59 who received an inactivated influenza vaccine. This rearrangement joins TRBV20-1 to TRBJ1-5; D is unclear. The material was PBMCs from blood, obtained around 5 days after vaccination. CDR3: CSAMEWGNQPQHF. CDR3 DNA: TGCAGTGCTATGGAGTGGGGCAATCAGCCCCAGCATTTT.